These T cell receptor beta chains were read from a single sample in a study of CD8+ T cells in alopecia areata. Here immunoSEQ multiplex PCR was the method, and the copy in TCRdb shows in-frame clones only, minus some. The sample has over 120,000 clones, 45% to 65% seen once; the top ten hold approximately 15%. Source: CD8+ T cells sorted from blood, taken at week 4, from a patient treated with tofacitinib. The origin of the receptors is a human donor with alopecia areata. CDR3s include the opening cysteine and the closing phenylalanine or tryptophan. A D gene is named only where the DNA matches it firmly. Rows may omit the clone size; those that give it use once, few, many or a size class.

CDR3 protein	CDR3 DNA	D gene	clone size	J gene	V gene
CASTQGWPSNQPQHF	TGTGCCAGCACCCAGGGGTGGCCTAGCAATCAGCCCCAGCATTTT	NA	NA	TRBJ1-5	TRBV27
CASSKSEKLFF	TGTGCCAGCAGTAAAAGTGAAAAACTGTTTTTT	NA	few	TRBJ1-4	TRBV6-1
CASSYTGTGHYEQYF	TGTGCCAGCAGCTACACCGGGACAGGGCACTACGAGCAGTACTTC	TRBD1	NA	TRBJ2-7	TRBV5-6
CASSRTTGVYEQYF	TGTGCCAGCAGTCGTACGACAGGGGTGTACGAGCAGTACTTC	TRBD1	NA	TRBJ2-7	TRBV27
CASYNHRDGYTF	TGTGCCAGCTACAACCACAGGGATGGCTACACCTTC	NA	few	TRBJ1-2	TRBV6-6
CASSLGFGVSEQYF	TGTGCCAGCAGTCTCGGCTTTGGGGTCAGCGAGCAGTACTTC	NA	few	TRBJ2-7	TRBV7-3
CASSLAGGTDTQYF	TGTGCCAGTTCCCTAGCGGGCGGCACAGATACGCAGTATTTT	TRBD2	NA	TRBJ2-3	TRBV9
CASSGRPSPYEQYF	TGTGCCAGCAGCGGGCGACCCTCTCCCTACGAGCAGTACTTC	NA	few	TRBJ2-7	TRBV11-2
CASSPTGDSNQPQHF	TGTGCCAGCAGTCCGACAGGGGATAGCAATCAGCCCCAGCATTTT	TRBD1	few	TRBJ1-5	TRBV27
CAWSDSSNQPQHF	TGTGCCTGGTCTGACAGCAGCAATCAGCCCCAGCATTTT	NA	NA	TRBJ1-5	TRBV30
CASSSTGTSTDTQYF	TGTGCCAGCAGCTCGACAGGGACTAGCACAGATACGCAGTATTTT	NA	NA	TRBJ2-3	TRBV7-3
CASSQDRGRANQPQHF	TGCGCCAGCAGCCAAGACCGGGGCAGGGCCAATCAGCCCCAGCATTTT	NA	NA	TRBJ1-5	TRBV4-1
CASSDFDSPSTDTQYF	TGCGCCAGCAGTGATTTTGACAGCCCCTCCACAGATACGCAGTATTTT	NA	NA	TRBJ2-3	TRBV5-1
CASSPDRAYGYTF	TGTGCCAGCAGTCCCGACAGGGCCTATGGCTACACCTTC	TRBD1	NA	TRBJ1-2	TRBV27
CSVVAGGIGYEQYF	TGCAGCGTTGTTGCAGGGGGCATTGGCTACGAGCAGTACTTC	TRBD1	NA	TRBJ2-7	TRBV29-1
CASSSWDFALTGELFF	TGTGCCAGCAGCTCCTGGGACTTCGCGTTAACCGGGGAGCTGTTTTTT	NA	few	TRBJ2-2	TRBV7-9
CASSLDISLDYEQYF	TGTGCCAGCAGCTTGGATATCAGCCTAGACTACGAGCAGTACTTC	NA	NA	TRBJ2-7	TRBV5-6
CSVEGLPSNDEQFF	TGCAGCGTTGAAGGGTTGCCTAGTAATGATGAGCAGTTCTTC	NA	few	TRBJ2-1	TRBV29-1
CASSLAGGYEQYF	TGTGCCAGCAGTTTGGCAGGGGGCTACGAGCAGTACTTC	TRBD1	few	TRBJ2-7	TRBV6-5
CASSQDRTGYEQYF	TGTGCCAGCAGCCAAGACAGAACGGGCTACGAGCAGTACTTC	NA	NA	TRBJ2-7	TRBV6-5
CASSPGTVESPLHF	TGTGCCAGCAGCCCCGGGACAGTCGAATCACCCCTCCACTTT	TRBD1	NA	TRBJ1-6	TRBV5-4
CASSLPGLTYGQYF	TGTGCCAGCAGCCTCCCGGGACTAACCTATGGGCAGTACTTC	TRBD2	few	TRBJ2-7	TRBV2
CASSLTLGEQETQYF	TGTGCCAGCAGCTTAACTCTCGGGGAACAAGAGACCCAGTACTTC	NA	few	TRBJ2-5	TRBV5-6
CASSLEAGGGYEQYF	TGTGCCAGCAGCTTAGAGGCAGGGGGAGGGTACGAGCAGTACTTC	NA	NA	TRBJ2-7	TRBV11-2
CASSVTGDSYNEQFF	TGTGCCAGTAGTGTAACAGGGGACTCTTACAATGAGCAGTTCTTC	NA	few	TRBJ2-1	TRBV19
CATSREGQAAEETQYF	TGTGCCACCAGCAGAGAGGGACAAGCTGCCGAAGAGACCCAGTACTTC	NA	few	TRBJ2-5	TRBV15
CASSNRPDGGYTF	TGTGCCAGCAGCAACCGACCCGACGGGGGCTACACCTTC	NA	NA	TRBJ1-2	TRBV27
CASSNPTSGYETQYF	TGTGCCAGCAGCAACCCGACTAGCGGGTATGAGACCCAGTACTTC	TRBD2	few	TRBJ2-5	TRBV11-2
CASSLTDRALMLGGYTF	TGTGCCAGCAGCTTAACGGACAGGGCGCTAATGCTTGGTGGCTACACCTTC	TRBD1	NA	TRBJ1-2	TRBV7-6
CSVVGTDNQPQHF	TGCAGCGTTGTAGGGACCGACAATCAGCCCCAGCATTTT	NA	few	TRBJ1-5	TRBV29-1
CASSPIQGYEQYF	TGTGCCAGCAGCCCGATACAGGGGTACGAGCAGTACTTC	TRBD1	NA	TRBJ2-7	TRBV14
CASSARGGDLYGYTF	TGTGCCAGCAGCGCCCGAGGTGGGGATCTTTATGGCTACACCTTC	NA	NA	TRBJ1-2	TRBV9
CASSEWAGGAENIQYF	TGTGCCAGCAGTGAATGGGCGGGGGGCGCGGAAAACATTCAGTACTTC	TRBD2	once	TRBJ2-4	TRBV2
CASSRDNQPQHF	TGTGCCAGCAGCAGGGACAATCAGCCCCAGCATTTT	NA	few	TRBJ1-5	TRBV13
CASKLGGNTEAFF	TGTGCCAGCAAATTAGGGGGGAACACTGAAGCTTTCTTT	NA	few	TRBJ1-1	TRBV7-9
CASSVEERPYNEQFF	TGTGCCAGCAGCGTAGAGGAGCGGCCCTACAATGAGCAGTTCTTC	NA	NA	TRBJ2-1	TRBV9
CASSGPGTGGAVSGANVLTF	TGTGCCAGCAGCGGGCCCGGGACAGGGGGCGCGGTGTCTGGGGCCAACGTCCTGACTTTC	TRBD1	NA	TRBJ2-6	TRBV9
CASSLSKRPRTSTDTQYF	TGTGCCAGCAGCTTATCAAAACGGCCCAGAACTAGCACAGATACGCAGTATTTT	NA	few	TRBJ2-3	TRBV7-9
CASSVSDNGYNEQFF	TGTGCCAGCAGCGTATCCGACAACGGCTACAATGAGCAGTTCTTC	NA	NA	TRBJ2-1	TRBV9
CASSQDDPSPLHF	TGCGCCAGCAGCCAAGACGACCCTTCACCCCTCCACTTT	NA	NA	TRBJ1-6	TRBV4-1
CASSDGTGGSTEAFF	TGTGCCAGCAGTGACGGGACAGGGGGCAGCACTGAAGCTTTCTTT	TRBD1	NA	TRBJ1-1	TRBV6-4
CASSQFVTAGFYEQYF	TGCGCCAGCAGTCAATTTGTAACAGCGGGTTTCTACGAGCAGTACTTC	NA	few	TRBJ2-7	TRBV23-1
CASSIRHQETQYF	TGTGCCAGCAGCATTCGCCACCAAGAGACCCAGTACTTC	NA	NA	TRBJ2-5	TRBV7-6